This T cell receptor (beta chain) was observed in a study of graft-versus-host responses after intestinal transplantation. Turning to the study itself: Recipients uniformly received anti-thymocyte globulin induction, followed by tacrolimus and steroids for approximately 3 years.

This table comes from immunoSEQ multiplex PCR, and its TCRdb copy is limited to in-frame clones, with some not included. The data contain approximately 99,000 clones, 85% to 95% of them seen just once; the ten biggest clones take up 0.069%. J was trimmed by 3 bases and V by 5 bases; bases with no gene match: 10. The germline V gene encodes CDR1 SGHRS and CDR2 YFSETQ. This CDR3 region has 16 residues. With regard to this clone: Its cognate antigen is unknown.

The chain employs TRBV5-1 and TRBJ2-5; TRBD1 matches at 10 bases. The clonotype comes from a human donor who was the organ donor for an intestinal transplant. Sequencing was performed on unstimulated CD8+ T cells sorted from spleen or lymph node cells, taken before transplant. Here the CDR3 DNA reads TGCGCCAGCAGTTACTTGCCGGGACAGGGGAAAGAGACCCAGTACTTC. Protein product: CASSYLPGQGKETQYF.